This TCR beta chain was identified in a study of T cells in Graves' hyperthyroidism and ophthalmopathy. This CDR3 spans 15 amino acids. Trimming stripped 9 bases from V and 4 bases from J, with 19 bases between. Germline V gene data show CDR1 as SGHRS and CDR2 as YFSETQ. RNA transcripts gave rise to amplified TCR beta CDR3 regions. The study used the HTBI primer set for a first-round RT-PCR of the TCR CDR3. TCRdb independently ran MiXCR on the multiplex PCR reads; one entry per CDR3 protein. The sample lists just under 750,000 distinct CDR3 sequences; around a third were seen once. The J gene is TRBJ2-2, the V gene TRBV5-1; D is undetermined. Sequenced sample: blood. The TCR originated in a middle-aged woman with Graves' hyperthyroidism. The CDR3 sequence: CATTSQARTTGELFF. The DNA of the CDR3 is TGCGCCACGACATCCCAGGCTAGAACCACCGGGGAGCTGTTTTTT.